This T cell receptor (beta chain) was captured by sequencing in a study of neurological immune-mediated disorders. This clonotype has ten or more counts. What it binds is not known. General observations from the study: The study found no CDR3 amino acid sequences shared by expanded clones across subjects, suggesting private repertoires in all groups.

Time point: longitudinal time-point 1 (baseline). This CDR3 region has 14 residues. V was clipped by 4 bases and J by 1 base; unmatched bases: 4. Germline CDR1 reads SGHRS; CDR2 reads YFSETQ. The authors made cDNA by 5'RACE with 10-nucleotide random UMIs. Every sequencing run generated in excess of 180 million TCR-beta sequences. These sequences covered 15-18 subjects. TCRdb processed the 5' RACE reads anew with MiXCR; each CDR3 protein has one entry. The repertoire consists of around 37,000 distinct CDR3 sequences, with more than 3% occurring once and the leading ten covering about 7.8%. The chain links TRBV5-1 to TRBJ2-5; TRBD1 aligns across 7 bases. This clonotype was sampled from a woman aged 60-75 years with multiple sclerosis. Sequencing was performed on PBMCs. CDR3 in DNA: TGCGCCAGCAGCCCCGACAGGGCCCAAGAGACCCAGTACTTC. Protein: CASSPDRAQETQYF.